The entry below describes one TCR beta chain. Its antigen is undetermined. The nonmyeloablative bone marrow transplants came from related graft donors, with transient mixed chimerism. CD4+CD25+CD127- Tregs, CD4+CD25- non-Tregs, CD4 and CD8 cells were sorted. TCRdb's table, derived via immunoSEQ multiplex PCR, lists solely in-frame clones and lacks some. Of about 64,000 clones in the sample, 87% were seen once. Germline CDR1 MNHEY, CDR2 SMNVEV (reference sequence). The CDR3 is 15 residues long. V lost 3 bases and J lost 0, with 9 bases in between. This entry comes from a study of Tregs in tolerant kidney transplant recipients. Study-level points and caveats: Biological reproducibility was not directly addressed, but technical replication error appeared minimal.

This sequence originates from a human patient who received a combined kidney and bone marrow transplant. Some T cells may have come from the graft donor. The chain joins TRBV27 to TRBJ1-5; D is unclear. The sample here was CD4+ T cells from blood (PBMCs), taken 6 months after the transplant. This chain's CDR3 is CASSFFPPSNQPQHF. In DNA, the CDR3 is TGTGCCAGCAGTTTCTTCCCCCCTAGCAATCAGCCCCAGCATTTT.